The next 9 T cell receptor beta chains were all read from a single sample in a study of high-grade serous ovarian cancer treatment subgroups. Tumor samples were obtained before definitive surgery or chemotherapy. Sequencing used immunoSEQ multiplex PCR; TCRdb keeps in-frame clones, though not all of them. The table records over 9,000 clones, 80% to 90% of them present only once. Sequenced: tumor tissue. These receptors originate from a human donor with high-grade serous ovarian cancer.

CDR3 sequence: CASSYPGEGGGYTF. The CDR3 region has the DNA TGTGCCAGCAGCTACCCGGGGGAGGGAGGTGGCTACACCTTC. The V gene is TRBV28, the J gene TRBJ1-2; D is perhaps TRBD1 (5 bases). The germline V gene has CDR1 MDHEN and CDR2 SYDVKM. Deletions cut 6 bases from V and 7 bases from J, with 18 bases between. The CDR3 is 14 residues long.

V gene TRBV19 combines with J gene TRBJ1-2; 8 bases fit TRBD1. CDR1 LNHDA and CDR2 SQIVND come from the germline V gene (reference sequence). Losses at the gene ends were 5 bases for V and 6 bases for J; bases not matched to a gene: 11. CDR3 size: 15 residues. The CDR3 here is CASSGSGGERNGYTF. The DNA of the CDR3 is TGTGCCAGTAGTGGATCAGGGGGCGAGCGGAATGGCTACACCTTC.

This rearrangement joins TRBV6-6 to TRBJ2-7, with 7 positions matching TRBD1. The CDR3 is 14 amino acids. The V and J ends lost 4 bases and 6 bases, in that order; junction bases with no gene match: 9. Per germline, CDR1 MNHNY and CDR2 SVGAGI (reference sequence). CDR3 sequence reads: CASSSPGQFPEQYF. Here the CDR3 DNA reads TGTGCCAGCAGTTCTCCGGGACAGTTCCCCGAGCAGTACTTC.

On this clone itself: This sample also contains other DNA sequences that code for the same CDR3. The rearrangement links TRBV15 to TRBJ1-2, with D tentatively TRBD1 (5 bases). The CDR3 is 13 amino acids. In germline, CDR1 is LNHNV, CDR2 YYDKDF (reference sequence). V lost 3 bases, J lost 6 bases, and 11 bases lay in between. The CDR3 loop is CATSREEGDGYTF. The CDR3 DNA follows: TGTGCCACCAGCAGGGAGGAAGGGGATGGCTACACCTTC.

The gene calls are TRBV2 and TRBJ1-6; 10 bases map to TRBD1. The CDR3 has 15 residues. The V gene end was trimmed by 5 bases and the J gene end by 7 bases; junction bases not matched to a gene: 5. CDR1 is SNHLY and CDR2 is FYNNEI in the germline V gene. CDR3 coding DNA: TGTGCCAGCAGTCCCCGGGACAGGGGAAATTCACCCCTCCACTTT. Encoded protein: CASSPRDRGNSPLHF.

This chain uses TRBV28 with TRBJ2-2, with TRBD1 matching over 10 bases. CDR3 length: 13 residues. Germline values: CDR1 MDHEN, CDR2 SYDVKM. V shed 10 bases and J 6 bases; nucleotides not matched to a gene: 5. The CDR3 is CAIDRGLSGELFF. CDR3 coding DNA: TGTGCCATCGACAGGGGGCTATCCGGGGAGCTGTTTTTT.

This chain joins TRBV10-1 and TRBJ2-7; D unresolved. V lost 0 bases to trimming and J lost 5 bases, with 14 bases between them. This CDR3 comprises 15 residues. The germline V gene encodes CDR1 WNHNN and CDR2 SYGVQD (reference sequence). CDR3 sequence reads: CASSESTRWGDEQYF. CDR3 nucleotides: TGCGCCAGCAGTGAGTCGACCAGGTGGGGTGACGAGCAGTACTTC.

The J gene is TRBJ2-7, the V gene TRBV6-6, with D possibly being TRBD2 (6 bases). V was trimmed by 0 bases and J by 3 bases, leaving 12 bases between them. CDR3 length equals 15 residues. In germline, CDR1 is MNHNY, CDR2 SVGAGI (reference sequence). The CDR3 loop reads CASSYSPPGDYEQYF. In DNA, the CDR3 is TGTGCCAGCAGTTACTCCCCCCCGGGGGACTACGAGCAGTACTTC.

This clone has only one observation. The genes are TRBV7-2 and TRBJ2-2; 10 bases are a match to TRBD2. CDR1 and CDR2 (germline): SGHTA, FQGNSA. With 4 bases clipped from V and 0 bases from J, the junction kept 2 bases outside the gene matches. The CDR3 spans 16 residues. As DNA, the CDR3 is TGTGCCAGCAGCTACAGCGGGGGGGCGAACACCGGGGAGCTGTTTTTT. Amino acid sequence: CASSYSGGANTGELFF.